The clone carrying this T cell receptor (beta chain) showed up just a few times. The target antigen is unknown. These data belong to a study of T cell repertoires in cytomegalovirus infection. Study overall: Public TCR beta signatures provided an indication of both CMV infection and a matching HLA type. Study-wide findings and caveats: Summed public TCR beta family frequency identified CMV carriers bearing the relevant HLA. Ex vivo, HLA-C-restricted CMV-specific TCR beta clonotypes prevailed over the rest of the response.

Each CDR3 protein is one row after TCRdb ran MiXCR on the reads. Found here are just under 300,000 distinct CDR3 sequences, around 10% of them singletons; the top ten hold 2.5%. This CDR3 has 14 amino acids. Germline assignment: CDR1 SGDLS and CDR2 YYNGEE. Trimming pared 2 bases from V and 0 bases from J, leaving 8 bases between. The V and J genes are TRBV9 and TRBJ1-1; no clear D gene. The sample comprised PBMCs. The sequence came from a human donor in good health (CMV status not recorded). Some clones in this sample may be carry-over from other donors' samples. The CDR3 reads CASSVGRLNTEAFF. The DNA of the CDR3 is TGTGCCAGCAGCGTGGGCAGATTGAACACTGAAGCTTTCTTT.